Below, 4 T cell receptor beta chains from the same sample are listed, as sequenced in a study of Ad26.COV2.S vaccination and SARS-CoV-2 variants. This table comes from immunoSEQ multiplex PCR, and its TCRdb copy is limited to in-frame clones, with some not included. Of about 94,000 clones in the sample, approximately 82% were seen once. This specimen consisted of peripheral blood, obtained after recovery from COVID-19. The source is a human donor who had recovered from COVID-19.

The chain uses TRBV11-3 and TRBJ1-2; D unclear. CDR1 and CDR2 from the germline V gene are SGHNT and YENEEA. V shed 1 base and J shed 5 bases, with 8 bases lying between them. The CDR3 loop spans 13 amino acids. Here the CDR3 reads CASSLGSTYGYTF. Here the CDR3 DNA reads TGTGCCAGCAGCTTAGGATCCACATATGGCTACACCTTC.

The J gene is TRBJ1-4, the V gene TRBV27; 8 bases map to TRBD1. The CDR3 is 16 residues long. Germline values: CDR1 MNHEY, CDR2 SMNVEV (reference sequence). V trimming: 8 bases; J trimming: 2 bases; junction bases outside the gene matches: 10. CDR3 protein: CASSNRGGLTNEKLFF. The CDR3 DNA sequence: TGTGCCAGCTCTAACAGGGGGGGCTTGACTAATGAAAAACTGTTTTTT.

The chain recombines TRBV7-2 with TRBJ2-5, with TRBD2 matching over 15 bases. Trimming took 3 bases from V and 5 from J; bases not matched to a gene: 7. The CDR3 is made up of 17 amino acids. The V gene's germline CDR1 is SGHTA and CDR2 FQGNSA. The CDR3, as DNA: TGTGCCAGCAGCTTCGGACTAGCGGGAGGGCCGGGTGAGACCCAGTACTTC. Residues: CASSFGLAGGPGETQYF.

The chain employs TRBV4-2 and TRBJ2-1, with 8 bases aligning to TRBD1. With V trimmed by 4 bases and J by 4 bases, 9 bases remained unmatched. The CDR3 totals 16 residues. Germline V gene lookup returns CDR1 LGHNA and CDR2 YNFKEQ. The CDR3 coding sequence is TGTGCCAGCAGCCGAATCCTACAGGGGGGATACAATGAGCAGTTCTTC. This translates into CASSRILQGGYNEQFF.